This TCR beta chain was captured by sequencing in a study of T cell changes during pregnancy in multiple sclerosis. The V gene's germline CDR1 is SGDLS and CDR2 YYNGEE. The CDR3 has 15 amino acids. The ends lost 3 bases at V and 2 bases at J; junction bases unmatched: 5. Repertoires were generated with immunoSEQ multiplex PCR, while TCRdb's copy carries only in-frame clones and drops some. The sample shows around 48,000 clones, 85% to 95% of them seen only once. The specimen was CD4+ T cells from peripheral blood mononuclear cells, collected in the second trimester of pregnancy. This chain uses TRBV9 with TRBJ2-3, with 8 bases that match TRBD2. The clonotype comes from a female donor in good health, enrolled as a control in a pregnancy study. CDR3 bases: TGTGCCAGCAGCGCTGGACTAGCTTACACAGATACGCAGTATTTT. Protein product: CASSAGLAYTDTQYF.